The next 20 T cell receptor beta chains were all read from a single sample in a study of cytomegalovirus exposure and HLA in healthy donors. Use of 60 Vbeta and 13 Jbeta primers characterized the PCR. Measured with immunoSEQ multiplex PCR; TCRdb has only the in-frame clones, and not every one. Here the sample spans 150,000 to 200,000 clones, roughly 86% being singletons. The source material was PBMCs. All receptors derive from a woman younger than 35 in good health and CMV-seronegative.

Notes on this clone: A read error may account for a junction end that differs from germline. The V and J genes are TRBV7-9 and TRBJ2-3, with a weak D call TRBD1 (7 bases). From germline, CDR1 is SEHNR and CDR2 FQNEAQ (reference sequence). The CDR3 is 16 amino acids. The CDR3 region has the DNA TGTTCCAGCAGCTCCTATCGAGGCAGGGGGGAAGATACGCAGTATTTT. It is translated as CSSSSYRGRGEDTQYF. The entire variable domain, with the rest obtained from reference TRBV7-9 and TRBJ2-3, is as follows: DTGVSQNPRHKITKRGQNVTFRCDPISEHNRLYWYRQTLGQGPEFLTYFQNEAQLEKSRLLSDRFSAERPKGSFSTLEIQRTEQGDSAMYLCSSSSYRGRGEDTQYFGPGTRLTVL.

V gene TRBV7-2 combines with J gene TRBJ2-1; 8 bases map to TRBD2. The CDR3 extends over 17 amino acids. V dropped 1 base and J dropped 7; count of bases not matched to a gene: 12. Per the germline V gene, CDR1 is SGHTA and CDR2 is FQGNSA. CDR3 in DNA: TGTGCCAGCAGCTTAGGTGGTTTAGCGGGACGAGTAAATGAGCAGTTCTTC. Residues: CASSLGGLAGRVNEQFF.

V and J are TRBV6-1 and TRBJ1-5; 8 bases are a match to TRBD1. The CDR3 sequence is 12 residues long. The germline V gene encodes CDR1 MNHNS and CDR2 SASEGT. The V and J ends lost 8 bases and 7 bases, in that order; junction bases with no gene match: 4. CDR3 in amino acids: CASHRDRQPQHF. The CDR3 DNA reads TGTGCCAGCCACCGGGACAGGCAGCCCCAGCATTTT.

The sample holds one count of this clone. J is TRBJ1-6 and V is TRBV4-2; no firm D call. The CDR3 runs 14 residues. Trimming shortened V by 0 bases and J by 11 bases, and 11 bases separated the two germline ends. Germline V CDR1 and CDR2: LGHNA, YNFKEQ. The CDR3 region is CASSQDLQVPPLHF. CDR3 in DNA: TGTGCCAGCAGCCAAGATCTCCAGGTGCCACCCCTCCACTTT.

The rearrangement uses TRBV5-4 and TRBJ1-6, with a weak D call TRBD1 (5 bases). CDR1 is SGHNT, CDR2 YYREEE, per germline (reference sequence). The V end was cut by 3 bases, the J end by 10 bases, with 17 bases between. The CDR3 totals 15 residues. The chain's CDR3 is CASSSPRGRGSPLHF. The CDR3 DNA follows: TGTGCCAGCAGCTCCCCGCGGGGACGGGGCTCACCCCTCCACTTT.

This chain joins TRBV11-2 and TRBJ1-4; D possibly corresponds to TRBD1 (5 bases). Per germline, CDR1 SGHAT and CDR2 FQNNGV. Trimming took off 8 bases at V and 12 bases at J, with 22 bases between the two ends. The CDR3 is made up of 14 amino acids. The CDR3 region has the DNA TGTGCCAGCCCCCGGTTACAGGAGATGAACGAACTGTTTTTT. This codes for CASPRLQEMNELFF.

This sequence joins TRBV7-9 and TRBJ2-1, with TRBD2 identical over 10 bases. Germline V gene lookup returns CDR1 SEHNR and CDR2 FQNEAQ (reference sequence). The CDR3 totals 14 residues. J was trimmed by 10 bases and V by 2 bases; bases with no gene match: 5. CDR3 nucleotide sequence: TGTGCCAGCAGCTTAAACGGACTAGCGGAAGAGCAGTTCTTC. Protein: CASSLNGLAEEQFF. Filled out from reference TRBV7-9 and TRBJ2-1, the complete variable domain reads DTGVSQNPRHKITKRGQNVTFRCDPISEHNRLYWYRQTLGQGPEFLTYFQNEAQLEKSRLLSDRFSAERPKGSFSTLEIQRTEQGDSAMYLCASSLNGLAEEQFFGPGTRLTVL.

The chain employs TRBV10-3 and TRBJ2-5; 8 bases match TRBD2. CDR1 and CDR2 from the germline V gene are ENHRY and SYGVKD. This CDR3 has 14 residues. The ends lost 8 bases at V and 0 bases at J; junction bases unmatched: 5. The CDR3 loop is CAIADGRDQETQYF. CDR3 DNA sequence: TGTGCCATCGCCGACGGGAGGGACCAAGAGACCCAGTACTTC.

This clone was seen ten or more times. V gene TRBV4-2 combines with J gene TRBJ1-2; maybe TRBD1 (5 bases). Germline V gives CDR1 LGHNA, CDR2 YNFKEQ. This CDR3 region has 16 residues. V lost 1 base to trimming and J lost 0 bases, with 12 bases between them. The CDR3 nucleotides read TGTGCCAGCAGCCAAGGGGCTGGGGCAGCTAACTATGGCTACACCTTC. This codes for CASSQGAGAANYGYTF.

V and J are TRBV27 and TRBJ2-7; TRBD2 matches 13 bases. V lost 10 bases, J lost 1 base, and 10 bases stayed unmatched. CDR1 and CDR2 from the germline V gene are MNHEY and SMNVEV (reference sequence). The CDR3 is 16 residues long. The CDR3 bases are TGTGCCACGACTCCAGGGACTAGCGGGGTTTCCTACGAGCAGTACTTC. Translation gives CATTPGTSGVSYEQYF.

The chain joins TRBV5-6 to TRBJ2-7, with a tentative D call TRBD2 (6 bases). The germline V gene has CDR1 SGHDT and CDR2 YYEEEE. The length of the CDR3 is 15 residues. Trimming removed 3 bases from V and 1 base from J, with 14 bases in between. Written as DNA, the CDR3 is TGTGCCAGCAGCTACGCGGGGAGAGGGTCCTACGAGCAGTACTTC. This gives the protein CASSYAGRGSYEQYF.

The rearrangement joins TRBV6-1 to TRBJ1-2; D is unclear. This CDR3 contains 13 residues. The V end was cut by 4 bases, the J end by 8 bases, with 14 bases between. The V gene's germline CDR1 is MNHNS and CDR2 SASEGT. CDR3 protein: CASSVGPTGGYTF. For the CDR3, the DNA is TGTGCCAGCAGTGTCGGGCCCACGGGAGGCTACACCTTC.

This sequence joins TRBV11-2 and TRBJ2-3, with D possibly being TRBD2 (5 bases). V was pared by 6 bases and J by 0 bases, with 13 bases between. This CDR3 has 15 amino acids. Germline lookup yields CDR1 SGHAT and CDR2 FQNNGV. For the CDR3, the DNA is TGTGCCAGCAGTTTGAGGGCCGTCAGCACAGATACGCAGTATTTT. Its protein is CASSLRAVSTDTQYF. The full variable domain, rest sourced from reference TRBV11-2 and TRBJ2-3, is EAGVAQSPRYKIIEKRQSVAFWCNPISGHATLYWYQQILGQGPKLLIQFQNNGVVDDSQLPKDRFSAERLKGVDSTLKIQPAKLEDSAVYLCASSLRAVSTDTQYFGPGTRLTVL.

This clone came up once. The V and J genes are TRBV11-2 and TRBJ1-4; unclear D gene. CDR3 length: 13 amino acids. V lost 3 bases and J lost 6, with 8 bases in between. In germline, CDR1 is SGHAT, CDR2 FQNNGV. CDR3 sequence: CASSFGGDEKLFF. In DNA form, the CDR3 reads TGTGCCAGCAGCTTCGGCGGGGATGAAAAACTGTTTTTT. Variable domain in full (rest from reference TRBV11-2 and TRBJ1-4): EAGVAQSPRYKIIEKRQSVAFWCNPISGHATLYWYQQILGQGPKLLIQFQNNGVVDDSQLPKDRFSAERLKGVDSTLKIQPAKLEDSAVYLCASSFGGDEKLFFGSGTQLSVL.

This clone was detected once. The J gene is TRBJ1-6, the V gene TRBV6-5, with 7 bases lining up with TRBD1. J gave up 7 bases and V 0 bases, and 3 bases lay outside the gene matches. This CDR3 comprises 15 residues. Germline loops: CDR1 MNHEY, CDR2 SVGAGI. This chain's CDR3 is CASSYSGTVNSPLHF. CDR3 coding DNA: TGTGCCAGCAGTTACTCGGGGACAGTAAATTCACCCCTCCACTTT.

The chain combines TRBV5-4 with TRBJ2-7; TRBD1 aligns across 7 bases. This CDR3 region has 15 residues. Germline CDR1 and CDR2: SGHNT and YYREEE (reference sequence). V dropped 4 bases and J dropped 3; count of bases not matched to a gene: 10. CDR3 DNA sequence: TGTGCCAGCAGCGTTTCGGGACAGTGGGTCTACGAGCAGTACTTC. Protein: CASSVSGQWVYEQYF.

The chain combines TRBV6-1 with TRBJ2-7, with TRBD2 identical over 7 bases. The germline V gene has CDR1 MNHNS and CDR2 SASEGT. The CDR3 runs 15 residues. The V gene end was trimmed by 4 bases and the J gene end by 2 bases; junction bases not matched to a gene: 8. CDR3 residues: CASSAGTTRPYEQYF. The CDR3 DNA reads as TGTGCCAGCAGTGCGGGGACTACCAGGCCCTACGAGCAGTACTTC.

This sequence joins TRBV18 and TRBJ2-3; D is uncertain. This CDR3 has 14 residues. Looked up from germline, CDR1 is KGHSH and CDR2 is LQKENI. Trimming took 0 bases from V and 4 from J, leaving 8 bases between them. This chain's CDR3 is CASSPPGGPDTQYF. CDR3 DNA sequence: TGTGCCAGCTCACCACCAGGTGGGCCAGATACGCAGTATTTT. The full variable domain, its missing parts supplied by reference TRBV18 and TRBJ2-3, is NAGVMQNPRHLVRRRGQEARLRCSPMKGHSHVYWYRQLPEEGLKFMVYLQKENIIDESGMPKERFSAEFPKEGPSILRIQQVVRGDSAAYFCASSPPGGPDTQYFGPGTRLTVL.

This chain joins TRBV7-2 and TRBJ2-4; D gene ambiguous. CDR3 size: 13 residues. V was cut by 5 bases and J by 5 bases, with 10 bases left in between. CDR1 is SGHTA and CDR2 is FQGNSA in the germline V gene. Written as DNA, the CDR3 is TGTGCCAGCAGCACCACTAATCAAAACATTCAGTACTTC. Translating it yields CASSTTNQNIQYF.

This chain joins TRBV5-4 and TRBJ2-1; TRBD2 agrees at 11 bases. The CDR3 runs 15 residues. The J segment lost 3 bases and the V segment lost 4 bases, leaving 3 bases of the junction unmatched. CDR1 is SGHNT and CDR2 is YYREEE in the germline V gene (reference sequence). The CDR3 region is CASSPGTSGYNEQFF. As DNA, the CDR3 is TGTGCCAGCAGCCCCGGGACTAGCGGCTACAATGAGCAGTTCTTC.